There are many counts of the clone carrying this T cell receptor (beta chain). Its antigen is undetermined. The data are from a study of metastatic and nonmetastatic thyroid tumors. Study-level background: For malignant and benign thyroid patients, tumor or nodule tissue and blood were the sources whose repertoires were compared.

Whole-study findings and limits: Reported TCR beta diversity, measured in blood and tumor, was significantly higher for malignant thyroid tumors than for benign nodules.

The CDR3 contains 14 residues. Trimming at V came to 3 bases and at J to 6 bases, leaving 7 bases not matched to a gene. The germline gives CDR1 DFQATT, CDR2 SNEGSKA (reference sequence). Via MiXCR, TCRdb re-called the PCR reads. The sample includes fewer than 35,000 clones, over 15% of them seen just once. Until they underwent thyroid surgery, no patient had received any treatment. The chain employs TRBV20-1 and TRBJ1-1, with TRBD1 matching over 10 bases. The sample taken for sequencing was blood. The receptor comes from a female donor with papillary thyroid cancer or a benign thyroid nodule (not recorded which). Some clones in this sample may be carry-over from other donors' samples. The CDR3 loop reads CSAREDRGLSEAFF. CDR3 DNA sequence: TGCAGTGCTAGGGAAGACAGGGGGCTATCTGAAGCTTTCTTT.